This entry lists 18 T cell receptor beta chains sequenced from one sample in a study of shared clonotypes between healthy human individuals. Sequencing was performed with immunoSEQ multiplex PCR; in TCRdb, only in-frame clones are kept and a portion is missing. The table has millions of clones, 90% to 95% seen once; the top ten hold roughly 0.36%. The source material was naive CD4+ T cells from PBMCs. Subset specified: CD45RA+ positively selected. The receptors were gathered from a man between 18 and 35 years old in good health. Some clones in this sample may be carry-over from other donors' samples.

The V and J genes are TRBV5-1 and TRBJ1-1, with a weak D call TRBD1 (6 bases). Germline CDR1 reads SGHRS; CDR2 reads YFSETQ. The CDR3 is 14 residues long. The V end lost 0 bases, the J end lost 7 bases, and 13 bases lay between the germline ends. This CDR3 is CASSLVVGGSEAFF. CDR3 DNA: TGCGCCAGCAGCTTGGTGGTCGGGGGCAGTGAAGCTTTCTTT.

The chain couples TRBV25-1 to TRBJ2-7; D ambiguous. The V gene lost 2 bases and the J gene lost 3 bases, with 5 bases spanning the gap. From germline, CDR1 is MGHDK and CDR2 SYGVNS. The length of the CDR3 is 12 residues. The CDR3 nucleotides are TGTGCCAGCAGTGAAAACTTCTACGAGCAGTACTTC. It yields the protein CASSENFYEQYF.

The chain uses TRBV6-6 and TRBJ2-7; D ambiguous. Per the germline V gene, CDR1 is MNHNY and CDR2 is SVGAGI (reference sequence). The germline V and J ends were trimmed by 5 bases and 6 bases, with 11 bases remaining between them. The CDR3 has 12 amino acids. The chain's CDR3 is CASSHSQGEQYF. CDR3 nucleotide sequence: TGTGCCAGCAGTCATTCCCAAGGCGAGCAGTACTTC.

The J gene is TRBJ2-2, the V gene TRBV7-9, with TRBD2 matching over 7 bases. The CDR3 is 16 amino acids. The V and J ends lost 3 bases and 4 bases, in that order; junction bases with no gene match: 8. Germline values: CDR1 SEHNR, CDR2 FQNEAQ (reference sequence). The CDR3 loop is CASSLGLTPRTGELFF. The CDR3 coding sequence is TGTGCCAGCAGCTTGGGACTAACCCCTCGCACCGGGGAGCTGTTTTTT.

The chain is built from TRBV9 and TRBJ1-5, with 7 bases aligning to TRBD1. CDR1 and CDR2 from the germline V gene are SGDLS and YYNGEE. The CDR3 runs 16 residues. V lost 2 bases, J lost 3 bases, and 8 bases stayed unmatched. Here the CDR3 DNA reads TGTGCCAGCAGCGTCCACAGGGGAGTGGTCAATCAGCCCCAGCATTTT. Translated, it gives CASSVHRGVVNQPQHF.

The chain employs TRBV28 and TRBJ1-2; 7 bases fit TRBD1. V was pared by 6 bases and J by 1 base, with 14 bases of the junction left unmatched. The CDR3 has 17 amino acids. Germline lookup yields CDR1 MDHEN and CDR2 SYDVKM. The CDR3 sequence: CASSPTGQNYHNYGYTF. CDR3 sequence (DNA): TGTGCCAGCAGCCCCACGGGACAGAACTATCATAACTATGGCTACACCTTC.

The chain carries TRBV7-8 and TRBJ2-7; no firm D call. Germline-derived CDR1 and CDR2 are SGHVS and FQNEAQ. V lost 5 bases, J lost 0 bases, and 11 bases lay in between. This CDR3 comprises 14 residues. The CDR3 nucleotides read TGTGCCAGCAGCCAACGAGTTATCTCCTACGAGCAGTACTTC. Encoded protein: CASSQRVISYEQYF.

The rearrangement joins TRBV7-9 to TRBJ1-6; D is possibly TRBD1 (5 bases). Between the trimmed V and J ends, which lost 0 bases and 18 bases, there was a span of 12 bases. Germline V gene data show CDR1 as SEHNR and CDR2 as FQNEAQ (reference sequence). The CDR3 contains 12 residues. CDR3 bases: TGTGCCAGCAGCTTAGCGCAGGGAAGAGCCCACTTT. Residues: CASSLAQGRAHF.

The chain uses TRBV19 and TRBJ1-5, with no clear D. CDR3 length: 15 amino acids. Trimming took off 3 bases at V and 1 base at J, with 10 bases between the two ends. Germline V gene lookup returns CDR1 LNHDA and CDR2 SQIVND (reference sequence). The CDR3, as DNA: TGTGCCAGTAGTATTGGCATAGACAGCAATCAGCCCCAGCATTTT. It encodes CASSIGIDSNQPQHF.

V gene TRBV5-4 combines with J gene TRBJ1-1; perhaps TRBD1 as D (6 bases). V lost 4 bases to trimming and J lost 1 base, with 14 bases between them. This CDR3 spans 15 amino acids. In germline, CDR1 is SGHNT, CDR2 YYREEE (reference sequence). This CDR3 reads CASSLQGLANTEAFF. CDR3 DNA: TGTGCCAGCAGCCTACAGGGTTTAGCGAACACTGAAGCTTTCTTT. Combining the CDR3 with reference TRBV5-4 and TRBJ1-1 gives the whole variable domain ETGVTQSPTHLIKTRGQQVTLRCSSQSGHNTVSWYQQALGQGPQFIFQYYREEENGRGNFPPRFSGLQFPNYSSELNVNALELDDSALYLCASSLQGLANTEAFFGQGTRLTVV.

This chain joins TRBV7-9 and TRBJ1-1; TRBD1 might be the D (5 bases). The length of the CDR3 is 12 residues. Between the trimmed V and J ends, which lost 5 bases and 7 bases, there was a span of 11 bases. Germline assignment: CDR1 SEHNR and CDR2 FQNEAQ (reference sequence). The CDR3 reads CASSLDTGEAFF. For the CDR3, the DNA is TGTGCCAGCAGCCTGGACACGGGTGAAGCTTTCTTT.

The rearrangement links TRBV10-3 to TRBJ2-3; 12 nucleotides match TRBD2. The V gene's germline CDR1 is ENHRY and CDR2 SYGVKD. The CDR3 totals 14 residues. V shed 7 bases and J 5 bases; nucleotides not matched to a gene: 4. CDR3: CAIKQGLAGDTQYF. As DNA, the CDR3 is TGTGCCATCAAGCAGGGACTAGCGGGAGATACGCAGTATTTT.

With respect to this clone: Other DNA variants within this sample encode the same CDR3. The chain uses TRBV28 and TRBJ2-1; D is ambiguous. The CDR3 covers 12 residues. The germline V and J ends were trimmed by 6 bases and 2 bases, with 5 bases remaining between them. Germline V gives CDR1 MDHEN, CDR2 SYDVKM. The chain's CDR3 is CASSGPYNEQFF. CDR3 in DNA: TGTGCCAGCAGCGGACCCTACAATGAGCAGTTCTTC.

This chain connects TRBV7-2 to TRBJ2-1; 10 positions agree with TRBD2. The length of the CDR3 is 17 residues. Germline V CDR1 and CDR2: SGHTA, FQGNSA. After removal of 5 bases from V and 8 bases from J, the junction contained 15 bases not matched to a gene. The CDR3 loop is CASSIFGTSALPDEQFF. In DNA form, the CDR3 reads TGTGCCAGCAGCATCTTCGGGACTAGCGCCTTACCGGATGAGCAGTTCTTC.

The gene calls are TRBV7-2 and TRBJ2-5; D unresolved. Germline V gene lookup returns CDR1 SGHTA and CDR2 FQGNSA. The V end lost 1 base, the J end lost 5 bases, and 14 bases lay between the germline ends. The CDR3 sequence is 15 residues long. The CDR3 spells CASSLGPDPYETQYF. The CDR3 nucleotides are TGTGCCAGCAGCTTAGGCCCCGACCCTTATGAGACCCAGTACTTC.

The gene calls are TRBV19 and TRBJ1-1, with D possibly matching TRBD1 (5 bases). The CDR3 loop spans 14 amino acids. The V gene lost 7 bases and the J gene lost 2 bases, with 14 bases spanning the gap. The germline V gene has CDR1 LNHDA and CDR2 SQIVND (reference sequence). Here the CDR3 DNA reads TGTGCCAGTATCACCCCCGGGGGTAACACTGAAGCTTTCTTT. Translating it yields CASITPGGNTEAFF.

The J gene is TRBJ2-7, the V gene TRBV2, with 10 bases identical to TRBD2. Germline trimming cut 6 bases from V and 2 bases from J; bases unmatched to any gene: 7. The CDR3 is 15 residues long. Germline assignment: CDR1 SNHLY and CDR2 FYNNEI. In nucleotides, the CDR3 is TGTGCCAGCAGGCTAGCGGGAGTTTTTACCTACGAGCAGTACTTC. This sequence encodes CASRLAGVFTYEQYF. Supplemented by reference TRBV2 and TRBJ2-7, the full variable domain reads EPEVTQTPSHQVTQMGQEVILRCVPISNHLYFYWYRQILGQKVEFLVSFYNNEISEKSEIFDDQFSVERPDGSNFTLKIRSTKLEDSAMYFCASRLAGVFTYEQYFGPGTRLTVT.

V and J are TRBV29-1 and TRBJ2-7; D unresolved. The V end was cut by 3 bases, the J end by 7 bases, with 19 bases between. The germline CDR1 and CDR2 sequences are SQVTM and ANQGSEA. The CDR3 runs to 14 residues. This CDR3 is CSVDSGPEKGEQYF. The CDR3 DNA follows: TGCAGCGTTGACTCCGGGCCGGAGAAAGGGGAGCAGTACTTC.